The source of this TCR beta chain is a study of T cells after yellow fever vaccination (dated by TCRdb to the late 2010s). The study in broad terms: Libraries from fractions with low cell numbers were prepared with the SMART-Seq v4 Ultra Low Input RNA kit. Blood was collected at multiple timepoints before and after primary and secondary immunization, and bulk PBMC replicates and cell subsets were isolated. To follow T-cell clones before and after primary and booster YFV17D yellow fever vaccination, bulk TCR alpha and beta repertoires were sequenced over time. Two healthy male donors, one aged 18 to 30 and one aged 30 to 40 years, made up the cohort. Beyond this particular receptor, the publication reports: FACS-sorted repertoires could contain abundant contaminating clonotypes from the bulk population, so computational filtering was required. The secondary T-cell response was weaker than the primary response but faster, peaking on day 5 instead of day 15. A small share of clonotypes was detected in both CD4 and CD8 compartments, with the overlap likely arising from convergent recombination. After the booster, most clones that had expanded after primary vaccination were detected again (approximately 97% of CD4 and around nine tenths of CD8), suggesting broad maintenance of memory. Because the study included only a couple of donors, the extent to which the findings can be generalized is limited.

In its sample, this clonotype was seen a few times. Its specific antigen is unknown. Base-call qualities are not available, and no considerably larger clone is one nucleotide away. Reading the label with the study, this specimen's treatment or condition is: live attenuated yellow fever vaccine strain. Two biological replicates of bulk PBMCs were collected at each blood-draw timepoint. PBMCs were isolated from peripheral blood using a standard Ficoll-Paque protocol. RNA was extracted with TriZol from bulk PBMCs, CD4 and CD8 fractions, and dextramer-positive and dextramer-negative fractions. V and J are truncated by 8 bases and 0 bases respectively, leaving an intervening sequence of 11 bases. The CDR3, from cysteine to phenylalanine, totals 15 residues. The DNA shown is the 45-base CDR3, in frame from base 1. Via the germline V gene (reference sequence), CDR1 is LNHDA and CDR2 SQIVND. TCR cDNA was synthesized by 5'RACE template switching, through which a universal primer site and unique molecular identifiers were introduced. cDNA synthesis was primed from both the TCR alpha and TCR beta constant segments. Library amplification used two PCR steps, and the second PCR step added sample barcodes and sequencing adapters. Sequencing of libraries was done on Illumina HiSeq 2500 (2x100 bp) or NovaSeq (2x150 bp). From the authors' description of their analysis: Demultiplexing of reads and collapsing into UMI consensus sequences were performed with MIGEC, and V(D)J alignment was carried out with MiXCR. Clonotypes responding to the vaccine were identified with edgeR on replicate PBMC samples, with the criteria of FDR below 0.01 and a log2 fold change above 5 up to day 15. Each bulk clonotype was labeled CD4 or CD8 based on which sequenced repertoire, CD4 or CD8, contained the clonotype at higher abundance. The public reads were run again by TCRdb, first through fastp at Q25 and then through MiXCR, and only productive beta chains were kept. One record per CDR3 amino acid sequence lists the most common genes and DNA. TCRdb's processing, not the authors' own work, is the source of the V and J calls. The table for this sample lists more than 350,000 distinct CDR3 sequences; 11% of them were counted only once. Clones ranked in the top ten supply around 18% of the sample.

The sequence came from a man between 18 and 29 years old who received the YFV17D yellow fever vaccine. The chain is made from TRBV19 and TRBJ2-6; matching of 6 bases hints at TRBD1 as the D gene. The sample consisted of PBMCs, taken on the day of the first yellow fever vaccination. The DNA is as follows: TGTGCCAGTCGGGACACACGCTCTGGGGCCAACGTCCTGACTTTC. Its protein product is CASRDTRSGANVLTF. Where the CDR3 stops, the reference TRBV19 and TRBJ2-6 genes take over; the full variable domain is DGGITQSPKYLFRKEGQNVTLSCEQNLNHDAMYWYRQDPGQGLRLIYYSQIVNDFQKGDIAEGYSVSREKKESFPLTVTSAQKNPTAFYLCASRDTRSGANVLTFGAGSRLTVL.